These 6 T cell receptor beta chains share one sample of origin, sequenced in a study of beta chain features in type 1 diabetes. What was sequenced were expressed TCRB transcripts, since all of the isolated RNA had been reverse transcribed. The repertoire was sequenced with immunoSEQ multiplex PCR; TCRdb's copy has only in-frame clones and lacks some. The data contain 550,000 to 850,000 clones, under 15% of them singletons. General study results and limits: When Type 1 diabetes patients were examined, their TCRB CDR3s proved moderately but significantly shorter in all four CD4+ subsets.

Their recognized antigens are unknown. Sequenced input: naive CD4+ T cells from blood. All receptors derive from a man aged 18 to 35 with type 1 diabetes.

This clone was counted only a few times. V and J are TRBV2 and TRBJ2-7; 10 nucleotides align to TRBD1. Germline assignment: CDR1 SNHLY and CDR2 FYNNEI. This CDR3 comprises 13 residues. V gave up 8 bases and J gave up 4 bases; unmatched junction bases: 5. Written as DNA, the CDR3 is TGTGCCAGCCGGACAGGGGGAGGGTACGAGCAGTACTTC. As protein: CASRTGGGYEQYF.

The chain couples TRBV30 to TRBJ2-3; D remains ambiguous. CDR1 and CDR2 (germline): GTSNPN, SVGIG (reference sequence). The V gene lost 3 bases and the J gene lost 3 bases, with 13 bases spanning the gap. This CDR3 region has 14 residues. Here the CDR3 DNA reads TGTGCCTGGAGGCCAGCCTCTGGTACAGATACGCAGTATTTT. Its protein product is CAWRPASGTDTQYF. Looking up the rest from reference TRBV30 and TRBJ2-3 gives the full variable domain: SQTIHQWPATLVQPVGSPLSLECTVEGTSNPNLYWYRQAAGRGLQLLFYSVGIGQISSEVPQNLSASRPQDRQFILSSKKLLLSDSGFYLCAWRPASGTDTQYFGPGTRLTVL.

V and J are TRBV23-1 and TRBJ2-7; 9 bases are a match to TRBD1. TRBV23-1 is an ORF for which the function is uncertain. V lost 2 bases and J lost 3; bases outside the gene matches: 8. The CDR3 is made up of 16 amino acids. CDR3 DNA: TGCGCCAGCAGTCAACCGGGACAGGGAATAGACTACGAGCAGTACTTC. Amino acids: CASSQPGQGIDYEQYF.

This clone has only a few counts. The rearrangement joins TRBV13 to TRBJ2-7, with a possible D match to TRBD1 (5 bases). CDR1 PRHDT and CDR2 FYEKMQ come from the germline V gene (reference sequence). Deletions cut 2 bases from V and 3 bases from J, with 11 bases between. The CDR3 consists of 14 residues. The DNA for the CDR3 is TGTGCCAGCAGCTTAAAGGGGATTAACTACGAGCAGTACTTC. Translating gives CASSLKGINYEQYF.

In its sample, this clone was seen a few times. The CDR3 spells CASSDSAGEQFF. DNA of the CDR3: TGTGCCAGCAGTGATTCCGCAGGGGAGCAGTTCTTC. The rearrangement joins TRBV25-1 to TRBJ2-1, with D possibly TRBD1 on 5 matching bases. Trimming stripped 3 bases from V and 10 bases from J, with 10 bases between. Germline loops: CDR1 MGHDK, CDR2 SYGVNS. The CDR3 spans 12 residues.

This chain links TRBV6-6 with TRBJ2-5; 11 bases are shared with TRBD1. The CDR3 is 15 amino acids. J lost 4 bases, V lost 8 bases, and 9 bases had no gene match. Germline CDR1 and CDR2: MNHNY and SVGAGI (reference sequence). The CDR3 region has the DNA TGTGCCAGCGGGCCGGGACAGGGGGTAGGAGAGACCCAGTACTTC. As protein: CASGPGQGVGETQYF.